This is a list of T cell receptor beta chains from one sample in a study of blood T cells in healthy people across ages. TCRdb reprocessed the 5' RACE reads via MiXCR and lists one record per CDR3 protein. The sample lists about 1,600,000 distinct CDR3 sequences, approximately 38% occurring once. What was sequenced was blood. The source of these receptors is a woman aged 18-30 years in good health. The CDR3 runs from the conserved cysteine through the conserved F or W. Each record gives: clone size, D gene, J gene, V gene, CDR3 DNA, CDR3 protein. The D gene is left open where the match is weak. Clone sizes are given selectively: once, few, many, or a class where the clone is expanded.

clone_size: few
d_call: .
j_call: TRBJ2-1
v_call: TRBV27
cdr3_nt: TGTGCCAGCAGTTTATCCCCAGGCCCCGCCAATGAGCAGTTCTTC
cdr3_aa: CASSLSPGPANEQFF

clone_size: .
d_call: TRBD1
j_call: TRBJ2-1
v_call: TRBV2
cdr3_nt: TGTGCCAGCAGTAGGGAGGGACAGGGCGGCAATGAGCAGTTCTTC
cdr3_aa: CASSREGQGGNEQFF

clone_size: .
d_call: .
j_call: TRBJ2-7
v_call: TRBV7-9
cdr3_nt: TGTGCCAGCAGCTGGTCGGGACCCTGGCCGTACGAGCAGTACTTC
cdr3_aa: CASSWSGPWPYEQYF

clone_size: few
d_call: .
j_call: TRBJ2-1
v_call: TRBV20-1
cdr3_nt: TGCAGTGCTAGAGATCTGACTACCCTGTCGGGGGAGCAGTTCTTC
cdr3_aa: CSARDLTTLSGEQFF

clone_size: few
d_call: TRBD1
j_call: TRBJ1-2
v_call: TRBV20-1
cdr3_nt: TGCAGTGCCGTACCGGGACAGGGTATAAGCTACACCTTC
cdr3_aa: CSAVPGQGISYTF

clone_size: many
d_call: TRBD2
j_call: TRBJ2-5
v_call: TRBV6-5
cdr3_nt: TGTGCCAGCAGTCCGACTAGCGGGGGGCAAGAGACCCAGTACTTC
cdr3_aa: CASSPTSGGQETQYF

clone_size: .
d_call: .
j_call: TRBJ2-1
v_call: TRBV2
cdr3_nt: TGTGCCAGCAGTGCTACAGGGGGCGCGGGGGGCAATGAGCAGTTCTTC
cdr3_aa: CASSATGGAGGNEQFF

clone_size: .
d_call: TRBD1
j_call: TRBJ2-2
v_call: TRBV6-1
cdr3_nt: TGTGCCAGCAGTGAAGGAGGCGGACAGGGGCACGACCGAATCGGGGAGCTGTTTTTT
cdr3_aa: CASSEGGGQGHDRIGELFF

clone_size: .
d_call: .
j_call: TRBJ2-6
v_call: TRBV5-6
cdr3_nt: TGTGCCAGCAGCCCACACCGGACGTCTGGGGCCAACGTCCTGACTTTC
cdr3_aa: CASSPHRTSGANVLTF

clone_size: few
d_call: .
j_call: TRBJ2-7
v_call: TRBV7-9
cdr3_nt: TGTGCCAGCAGCTCCCACAGGCCCTACGAGCAGTACTTC
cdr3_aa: CASSSHRPYEQYF